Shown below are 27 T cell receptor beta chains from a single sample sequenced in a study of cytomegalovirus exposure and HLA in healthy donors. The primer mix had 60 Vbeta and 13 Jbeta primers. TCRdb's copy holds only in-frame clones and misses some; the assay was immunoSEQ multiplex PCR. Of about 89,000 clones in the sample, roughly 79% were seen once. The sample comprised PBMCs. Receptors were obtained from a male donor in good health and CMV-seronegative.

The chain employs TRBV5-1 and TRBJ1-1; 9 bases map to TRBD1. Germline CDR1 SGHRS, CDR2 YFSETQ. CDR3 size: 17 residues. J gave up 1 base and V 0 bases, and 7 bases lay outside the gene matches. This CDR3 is CASSLAGQGSWNTEAFF. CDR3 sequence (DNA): TGCGCCAGCAGCTTGGCAGGACAGGGGTCCTGGAACACTGAAGCTTTCTTT.

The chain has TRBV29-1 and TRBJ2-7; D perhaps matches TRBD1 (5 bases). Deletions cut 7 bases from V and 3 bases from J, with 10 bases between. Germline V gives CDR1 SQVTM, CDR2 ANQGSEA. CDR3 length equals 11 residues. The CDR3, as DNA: TGCAGCGCAGGACACAGCTACGAGCAGTACTTC. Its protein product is CSAGHSYEQYF.

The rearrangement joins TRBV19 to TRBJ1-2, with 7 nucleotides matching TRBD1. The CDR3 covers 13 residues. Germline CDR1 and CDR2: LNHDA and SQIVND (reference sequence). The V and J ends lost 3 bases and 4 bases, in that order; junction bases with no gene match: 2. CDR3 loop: CASSIGQVYGYTF. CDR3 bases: TGTGCCAGTAGTATTGGACAGGTCTATGGCTACACCTTC.

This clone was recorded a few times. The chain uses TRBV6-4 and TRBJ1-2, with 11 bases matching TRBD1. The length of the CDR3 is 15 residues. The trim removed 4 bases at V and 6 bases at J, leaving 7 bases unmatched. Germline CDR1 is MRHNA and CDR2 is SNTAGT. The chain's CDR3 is CASSATGTGGHGYTF. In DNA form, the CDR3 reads TGTGCCAGCAGTGCCACCGGGACAGGGGGACATGGCTACACCTTC.

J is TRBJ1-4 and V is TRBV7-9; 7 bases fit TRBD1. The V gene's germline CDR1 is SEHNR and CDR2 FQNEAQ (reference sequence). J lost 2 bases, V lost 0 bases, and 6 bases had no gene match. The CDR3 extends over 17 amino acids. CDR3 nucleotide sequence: TGTGCCAGCAGCTTAGCGGCAGGGGGAGTGACTAATGAAAAACTGTTTTTT. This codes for CASSLAAGGVTNEKLFF. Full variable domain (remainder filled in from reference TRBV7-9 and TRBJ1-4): DTGVSQNPRHKITKRGQNVTFRCDPISEHNRLYWYRQTLGQGPEFLTYFQNEAQLEKSRLLSDRFSAERPKGSFSTLEIQRTEQGDSAMYLCASSLAAGGVTNEKLFFGSGTQLSVL.

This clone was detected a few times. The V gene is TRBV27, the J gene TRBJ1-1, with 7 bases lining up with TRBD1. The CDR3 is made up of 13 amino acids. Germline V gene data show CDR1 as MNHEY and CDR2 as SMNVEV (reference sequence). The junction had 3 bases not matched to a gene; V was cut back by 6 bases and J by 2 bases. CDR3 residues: CASRRGGNTEAFF. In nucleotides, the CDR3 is TGTGCCAGCAGAAGAGGGGGCAACACTGAAGCTTTCTTT.

The CDR3 loop reads CASSIGGRTDTQYF. Written as DNA, the CDR3 is TGTGCCAGTAGTATTGGGGGCCGCACAGATACGCAGTATTTT. The V call is TRBV19, the J call TRBJ2-3; possibly TRBD1 for D (6 bases). Trimming removed 3 bases at V and 1 base at J, with 8 bases between. The CDR3 has 14 residues. The germline gives CDR1 LNHDA, CDR2 SQIVND (reference sequence).

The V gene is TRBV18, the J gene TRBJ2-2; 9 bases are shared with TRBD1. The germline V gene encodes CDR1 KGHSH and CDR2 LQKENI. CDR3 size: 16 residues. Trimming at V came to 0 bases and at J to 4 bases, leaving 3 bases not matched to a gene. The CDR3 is CASSPPRDRVTGELFF. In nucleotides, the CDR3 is TGTGCCAGCTCACCACCCCGGGACAGGGTCACCGGGGAGCTGTTTTTT.

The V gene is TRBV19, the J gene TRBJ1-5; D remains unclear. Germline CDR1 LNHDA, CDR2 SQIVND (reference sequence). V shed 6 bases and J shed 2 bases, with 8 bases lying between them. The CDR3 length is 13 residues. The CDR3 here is CASSERGNQPQHF. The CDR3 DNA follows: TGTGCCAGTAGCGAGAGGGGCAATCAGCCCCAGCATTTT.

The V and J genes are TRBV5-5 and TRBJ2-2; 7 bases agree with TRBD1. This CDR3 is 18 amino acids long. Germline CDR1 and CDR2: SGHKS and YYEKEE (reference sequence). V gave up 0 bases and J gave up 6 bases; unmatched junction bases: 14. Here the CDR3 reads CASSLDVVRGQAAGELFF. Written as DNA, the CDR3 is TGTGCCAGCAGCTTGGATGTTGTGAGGGGGCAGGCGGCCGGGGAGCTGTTTTTT.

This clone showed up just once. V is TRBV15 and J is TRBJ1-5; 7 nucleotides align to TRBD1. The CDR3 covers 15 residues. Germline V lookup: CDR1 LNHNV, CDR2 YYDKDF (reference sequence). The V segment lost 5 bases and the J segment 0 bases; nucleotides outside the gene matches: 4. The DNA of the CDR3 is TGTGCCACCAGCGGTAGACAGGGTAGCAATCAGCCCCAGCATTTT. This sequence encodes CATSGRQGSNQPQHF. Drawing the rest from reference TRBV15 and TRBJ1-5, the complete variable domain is DAMVIQNPRYQVTQFGKPVTLSCSQTLNHNVMYWYQQKSSQAPKLLFHYYDKDFNNEADTPDNFQSRRPNTSFCFLDIRSPGLGDTAMYLCATSGRQGSNQPQHFGDGTRLSIL.

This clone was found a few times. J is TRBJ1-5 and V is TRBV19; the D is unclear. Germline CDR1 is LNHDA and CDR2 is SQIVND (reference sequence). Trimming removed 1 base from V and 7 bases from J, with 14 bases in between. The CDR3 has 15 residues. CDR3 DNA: TGTGCCAGTAGTATAGGGGCACCTGAAGGACAGCCCCAGCATTTT. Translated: CASSIGAPEGQPQHF.

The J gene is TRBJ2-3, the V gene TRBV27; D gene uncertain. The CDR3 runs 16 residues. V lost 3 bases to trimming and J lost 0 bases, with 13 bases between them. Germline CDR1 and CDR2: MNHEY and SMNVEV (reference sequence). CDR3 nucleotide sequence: TGTGCCAGCAGTTTTGAGGTCTCCGAAAGCACAGATACGCAGTATTTT. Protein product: CASSFEVSESTDTQYF.

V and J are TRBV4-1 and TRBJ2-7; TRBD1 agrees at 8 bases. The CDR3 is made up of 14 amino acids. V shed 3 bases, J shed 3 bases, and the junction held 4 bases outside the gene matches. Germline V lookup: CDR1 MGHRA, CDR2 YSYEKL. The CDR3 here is CASSQGTGYYEQYF. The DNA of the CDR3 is TGCGCCAGCAGCCAGGGGACAGGTTACTACGAGCAGTACTTC.

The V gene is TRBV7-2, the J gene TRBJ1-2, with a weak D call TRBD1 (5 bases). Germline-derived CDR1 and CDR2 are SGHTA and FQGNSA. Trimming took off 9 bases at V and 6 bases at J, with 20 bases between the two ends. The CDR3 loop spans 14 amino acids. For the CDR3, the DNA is TGTGCCAGTAATACAGGCAACTGGGGAAATGGCTACACCTTC. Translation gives CASNTGNWGNGYTF.

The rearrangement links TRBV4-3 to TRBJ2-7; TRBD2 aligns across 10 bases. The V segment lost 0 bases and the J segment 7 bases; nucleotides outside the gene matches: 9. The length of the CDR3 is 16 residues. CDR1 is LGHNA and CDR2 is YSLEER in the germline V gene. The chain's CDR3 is CASSQDASGRDWEQYF. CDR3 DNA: TGCGCCAGCAGCCAAGACGCTAGCGGGAGAGATTGGGAGCAGTACTTC.

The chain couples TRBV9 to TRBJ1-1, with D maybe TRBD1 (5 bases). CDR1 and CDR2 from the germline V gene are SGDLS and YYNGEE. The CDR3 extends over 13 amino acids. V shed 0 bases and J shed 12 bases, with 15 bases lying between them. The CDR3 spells CASSVVPGRVPFF. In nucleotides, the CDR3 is TGTGCCAGCAGCGTAGTCCCAGGGAGGGTCCCTTTCTTT.

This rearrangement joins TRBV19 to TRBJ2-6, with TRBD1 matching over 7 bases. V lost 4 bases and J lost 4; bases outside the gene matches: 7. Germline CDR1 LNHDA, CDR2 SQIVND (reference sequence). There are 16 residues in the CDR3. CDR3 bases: TGTGCCAGTAGTACCACAGGGGCCCGGGGGGCCAACGTCCTGACTTTC. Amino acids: CASSTTGARGANVLTF.

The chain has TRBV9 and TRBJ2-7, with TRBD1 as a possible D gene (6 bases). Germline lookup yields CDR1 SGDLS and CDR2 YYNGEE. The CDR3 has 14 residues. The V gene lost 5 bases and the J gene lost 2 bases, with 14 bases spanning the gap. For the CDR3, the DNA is TGTGCCAGCAGTGCCGACAGGTTTACCTACGAGCAGTACTTC. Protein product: CASSADRFTYEQYF.

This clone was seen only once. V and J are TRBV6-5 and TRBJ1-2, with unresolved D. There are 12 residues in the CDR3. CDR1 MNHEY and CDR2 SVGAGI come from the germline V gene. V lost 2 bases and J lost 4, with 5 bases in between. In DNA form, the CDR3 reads TGTGCCAGCAGTTACGGCACCTATGGCTACACCTTC. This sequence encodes CASSYGTYGYTF.

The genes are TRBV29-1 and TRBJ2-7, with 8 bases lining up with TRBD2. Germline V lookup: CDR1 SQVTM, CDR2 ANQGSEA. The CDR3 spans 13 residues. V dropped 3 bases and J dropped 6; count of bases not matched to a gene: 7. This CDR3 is CSVELRGVSEQYF. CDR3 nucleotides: TGCAGCGTTGAGCTGCGGGGGGTAAGCGAGCAGTACTTC.

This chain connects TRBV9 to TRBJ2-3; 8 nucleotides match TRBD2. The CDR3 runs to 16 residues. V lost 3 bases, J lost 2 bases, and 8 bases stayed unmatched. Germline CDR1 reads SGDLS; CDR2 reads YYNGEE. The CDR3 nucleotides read TGTGCCAGCAGCGCCCGGGGGGGGGCCTCCACAGATACGCAGTATTTT. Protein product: CASSARGGASTDTQYF. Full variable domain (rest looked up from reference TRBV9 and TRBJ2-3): DSGVTQTPKHLITATGQRVTLRCSPRSGDLSVYWYQQSLDQGLQFLIQYYNGEERAKGNILERFSAQQFPDLHSELNLSSLELGDSALYFCASSARGGASTDTQYFGPGTRLTVL.

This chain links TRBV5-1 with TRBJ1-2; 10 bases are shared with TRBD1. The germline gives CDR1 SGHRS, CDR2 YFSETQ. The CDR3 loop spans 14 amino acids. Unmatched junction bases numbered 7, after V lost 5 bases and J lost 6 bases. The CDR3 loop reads CASSWVTGGNGYTF. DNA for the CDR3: TGCGCCAGCAGTTGGGTGACAGGGGGCAATGGCTACACCTTC.

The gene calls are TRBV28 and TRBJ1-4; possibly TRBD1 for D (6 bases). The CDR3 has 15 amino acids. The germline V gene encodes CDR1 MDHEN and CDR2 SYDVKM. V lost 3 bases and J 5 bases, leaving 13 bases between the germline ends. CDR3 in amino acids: CASSFLEGVNEKLFF. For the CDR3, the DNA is TGTGCCAGCAGTTTTCTCGAGGGGGTGAATGAAAAACTGTTTTTT.

The CDR3 DNA reads TGTGCCAGCAGCTTAGCCCCAGGGGATACTCAGCCCCAGCATTTT. Its protein is CASSLAPGDTQPQHF. The J gene is TRBJ1-5, the V gene TRBV7-2, with D maybe TRBD1 (6 bases). Germline V gene data show CDR1 as SGHTA and CDR2 as FQGNSA. This CDR3 has 15 amino acids. Trimming cost V 0 bases and J 6 bases, with 12 bases left between them.

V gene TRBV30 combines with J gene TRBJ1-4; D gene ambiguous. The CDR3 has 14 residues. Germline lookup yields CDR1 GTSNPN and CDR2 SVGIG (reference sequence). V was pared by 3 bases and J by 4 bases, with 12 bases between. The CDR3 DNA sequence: TGTGCCTGGAGCCTGGGCGCTTTTAATGAAAAACTGTTTTTT. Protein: CAWSLGAFNEKLFF.

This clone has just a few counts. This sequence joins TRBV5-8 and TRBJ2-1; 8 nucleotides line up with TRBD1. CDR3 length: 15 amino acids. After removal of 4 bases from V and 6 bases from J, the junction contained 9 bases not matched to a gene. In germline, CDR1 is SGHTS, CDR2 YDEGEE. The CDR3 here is CASSPTGGHGNEQFF. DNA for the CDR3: TGTGCCAGCAGCCCTACAGGGGGACATGGCAATGAGCAGTTCTTC.